This T cell receptor beta chain is drawn from a study of CD8+ T cells in alopecia areata (dated by TCRdb to 2016 to 2019). Regarding the complete study: Skin from C3H/HeJ donors aged roughly 6-13 months with spontaneous alopecia was grafted onto female C3H/HeJ recipients aged roughly 7-10 weeks. High-throughput TCRbeta sequencing was used to examine T cell clonal expansion in alopecia areata in both the C3H/HeJ mouse model and human patients. Scalp tissue and sorted CD4+ and CD8+ peripheral blood T cells from patchy and totalis/universalis alopecia areata patients and from healthy controls were covered by human TCRbeta sequencing. Clonality in the scalp was compared among normal scalp (n=4), patchy alopecia areata scalp (n=8), and alopecia totalis/universalis scalp (n=8). RNA came from the PAXgene miRNA kit for fixed scalp, the miRNeasy kit for PBMCs, and the RNeasy kit for mouse skin. immunoSEQ multiplex PCR using 35 Vbeta forward primers and 13 Jbeta reverse primers was used to amplify TCRbeta CDR3 regions.

CDR1 is given as NNHDY and CDR2 as SYVADS, both from the germline V gene. The CDR3 holds 14 amino acids from the cysteine to the phenylalanine. The DNA covers only part of the CDR3, 30 bases in frame from base 1. On the study overall, not on this receptor specifically: Higher clonality and more expanded CD8+ clones were observed in lesional scalp than in normal scalp, particularly in alopecia totalis/universalis, a finding suggestive of antigenic drive. Compared with mice, TCR sequences shared between patients were less clear, possibly partly because of HLA diversity across the patient population. Resident alphabeta T cells in normal human skin are also sequenced, complicating scalp TCR repertoire analysis, unlike mouse skin dominated by gammadelta T cells.

Libraries were constructed by the immunoSEQ multiplex PCR assay. RNA was extracted from all samples and reverse transcribed into cDNA, which served as template for TCR sequencing. SuperScript III was used for first-strand cDNA synthesis, primed with a 2:1 mix of oligo-dT and random hexamers. Amplification bias was assessed with a synthetic immune receptor repertoire, and residual bias was removed computationally. Sequencing of the libraries was done on Illumina HiSeq with 60 bp reads that cover the CDR3, reading from J toward V. In the original analysis: Raw reads were preprocessed for error removal, and CDR3 was defined according to IMGT conventions as running from the conserved cysteine to phenylalanine. Clonality was computed as 1 minus the Shannon entropy, with the entropy normalized by log2 of the number of productive unique TCRs. Scalp TCRbeta sequences were cross-referenced with sorted blood CD4 and CD8 repertoires so that the CD4 or CD8 identity of scalp clones could be inferred. The table was pulled from immuneACCESS by TCRdb, which kept in-frame rearrangements only. Such tables lose some clones; where checked, under half of the loss comes from unresolved V genes, and the rest has no known cause. V, J and clone size are taken as reported in that table, and D and trimming were inferred from the DNA itself. The sample has 15,000 to 20,000 clones on record, with no singletons. The ten largest make up approximately 31% of the sample.

The table lists this clone with many counts. Its specific antigen is unknown. Gene names and germline sequences refer to the mouse in this case. The read gets to within 4 residues of the CDR3 end, and the germline J gene fills in the rest. Pooled mouse cutaneous lymph node cells were stained for CD4, CD8alpha, NKG2D, NKG2ACE and other markers, then sorted on a BD Influx. This TCR came from a C3H/HeJ mouse with alopecia areata. The MHC haplotype found in this strain is H2-k. The chain couples TRBV13-3 to TRBJ2-5; TRBD2 lines up with 11 middle nucleotides. The sample was CD8+ T cells sorted from a lymph node. Partial CDR3 DNA: TGTGCCAGCAGCCGGGACTGGGGGAAAGAC. This codes for CASSRDWGKD. The complete CDR3 protein is CASSRDWGKDTQYF. The reference TRBV13-3 and TRBJ2-5 proteins fill in what lies around the CDR3, so the full variable domain reads EAAVTQSPRSKVAVTGGKVTLSCHQTNNHDYMYWYRQDTGHGLRLIHYSYVADSTEKGDIPDGYKASRPSQENFSLILELASLSQTAVYFCASSRDWGKDTQYFGPGTRLLVL.